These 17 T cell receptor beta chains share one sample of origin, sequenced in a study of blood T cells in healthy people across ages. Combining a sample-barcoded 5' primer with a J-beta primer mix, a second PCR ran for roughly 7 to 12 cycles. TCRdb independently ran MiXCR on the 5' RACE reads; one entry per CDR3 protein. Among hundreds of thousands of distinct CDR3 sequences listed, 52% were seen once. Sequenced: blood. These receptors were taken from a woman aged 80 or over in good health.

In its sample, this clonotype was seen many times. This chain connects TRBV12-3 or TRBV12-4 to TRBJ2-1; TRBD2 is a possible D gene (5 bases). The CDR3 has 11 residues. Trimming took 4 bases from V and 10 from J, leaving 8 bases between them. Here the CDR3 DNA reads TGTGCCAGCAGTTCGGACTGGGAGCAGTTCTTC. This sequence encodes CASSSDWEQFF.

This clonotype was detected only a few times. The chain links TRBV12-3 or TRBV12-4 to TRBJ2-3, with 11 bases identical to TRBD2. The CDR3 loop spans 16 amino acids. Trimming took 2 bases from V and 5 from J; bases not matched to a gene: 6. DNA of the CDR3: TGTGCCAGCAGTTTAAATAGCGGGGGGGCGGGAGATACGCAGTATTTT. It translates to CASSLNSGGAGDTQYF.

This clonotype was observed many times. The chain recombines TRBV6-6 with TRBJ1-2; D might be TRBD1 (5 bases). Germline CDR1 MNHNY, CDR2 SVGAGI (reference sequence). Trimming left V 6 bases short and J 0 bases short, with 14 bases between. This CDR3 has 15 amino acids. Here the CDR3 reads CASSHEGRTNYGYTF. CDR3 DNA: TGTGCCAGCAGCCACGAGGGACGGACTAACTATGGCTACACCTTC.

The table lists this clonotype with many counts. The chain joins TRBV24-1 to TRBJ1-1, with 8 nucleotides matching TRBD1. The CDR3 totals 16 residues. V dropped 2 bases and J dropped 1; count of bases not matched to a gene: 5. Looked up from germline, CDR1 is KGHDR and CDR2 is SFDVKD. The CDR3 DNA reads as TGTGCCACCAGTGATTCAGGGACAGGTCGGAACACTGAAGCTTTCTTT. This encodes CATSDSGTGRNTEAFF.

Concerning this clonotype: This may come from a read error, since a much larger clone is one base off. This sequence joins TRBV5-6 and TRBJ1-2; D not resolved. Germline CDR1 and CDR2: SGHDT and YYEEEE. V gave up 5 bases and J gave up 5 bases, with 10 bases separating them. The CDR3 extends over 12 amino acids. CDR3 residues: CASSIRDYGYTF. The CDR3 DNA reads TGTGCCAGCAGTATACGAGATTATGGCTACACCTTC.

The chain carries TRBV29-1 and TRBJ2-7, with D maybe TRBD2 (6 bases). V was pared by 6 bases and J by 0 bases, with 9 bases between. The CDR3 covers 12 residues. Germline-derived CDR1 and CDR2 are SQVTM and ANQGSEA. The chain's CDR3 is CSVRGLSYEQYF. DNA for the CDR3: TGCAGCGTCCGGGGACTCTCCTACGAGCAGTACTTC.

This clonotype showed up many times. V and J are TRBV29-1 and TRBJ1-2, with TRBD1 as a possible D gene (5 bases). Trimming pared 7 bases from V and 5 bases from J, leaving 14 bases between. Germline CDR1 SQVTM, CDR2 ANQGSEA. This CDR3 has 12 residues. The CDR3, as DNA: TGCAGCGGGCAGGGAGGCGAGTATGGCTACACCTTC. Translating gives CSGQGGEYGYTF. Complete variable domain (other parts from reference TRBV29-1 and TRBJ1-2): SAVISQKPSRDICQRGTSLTIQCQVDSQVTMMFWYRQQPGQSLTLIATANQGSEATYESGFVIDKFPISRPNLTFSTLTVSNMSPEDSSIYLCSGQGGEYGYTFGSGTRLTVV.

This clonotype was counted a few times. CDR3 protein: CASRSPAAGGYEAFF. CDR3 nucleotide sequence: TGTGCCAGCAGGTCCCCTGCGGCAGGAGGTTATGAAGCTTTCTTT. The chain couples TRBV12-3 or TRBV12-4 to TRBJ1-1; D uncertain. The CDR3 loop spans 15 amino acids. The V end lost 6 bases, the J end lost 7 bases, and 21 bases lay between the germline ends.

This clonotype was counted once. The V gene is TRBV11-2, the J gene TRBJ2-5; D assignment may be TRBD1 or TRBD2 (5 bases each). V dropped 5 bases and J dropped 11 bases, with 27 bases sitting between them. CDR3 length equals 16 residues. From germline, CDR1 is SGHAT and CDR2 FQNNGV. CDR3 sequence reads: CASSIQGRASYNEQYF. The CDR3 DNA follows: TGTGCCAGCAGCATCCAGGGACGAGCGTCTTACAATGAGCAGTACTTC.

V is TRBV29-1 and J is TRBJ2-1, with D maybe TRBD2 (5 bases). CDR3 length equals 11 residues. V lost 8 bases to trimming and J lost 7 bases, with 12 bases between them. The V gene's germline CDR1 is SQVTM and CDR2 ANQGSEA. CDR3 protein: CSPTKGNEQFF. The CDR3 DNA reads TGCAGCCCGACTAAGGGAAATGAGCAGTTCTTC.

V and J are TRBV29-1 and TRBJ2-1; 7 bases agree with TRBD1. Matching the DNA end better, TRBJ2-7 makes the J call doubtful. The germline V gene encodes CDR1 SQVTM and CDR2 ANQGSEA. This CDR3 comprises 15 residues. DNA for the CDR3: TGCAGCGTTGAAGTTTGGGACAGTTCCTACAATGAGCAGTACTTC. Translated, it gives CSVEVWDSSYNEQYF.

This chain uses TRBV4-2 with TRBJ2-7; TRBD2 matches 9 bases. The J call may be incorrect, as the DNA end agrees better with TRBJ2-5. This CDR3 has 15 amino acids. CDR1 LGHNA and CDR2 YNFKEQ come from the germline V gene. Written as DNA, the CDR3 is TGTGCCAGCAGCCAAGATCACCTAGCGGGGGAGACCCAGTACTTC. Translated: CASSQDHLAGETQYF.

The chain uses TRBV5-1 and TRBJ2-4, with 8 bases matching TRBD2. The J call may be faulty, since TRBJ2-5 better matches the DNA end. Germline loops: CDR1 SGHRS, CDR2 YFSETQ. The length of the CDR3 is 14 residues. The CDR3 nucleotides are TGCGCCAGCTGCGGGGGACTAGGCCAAGAGACCCAGTACTTC. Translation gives CASCGGLGQETQYF.

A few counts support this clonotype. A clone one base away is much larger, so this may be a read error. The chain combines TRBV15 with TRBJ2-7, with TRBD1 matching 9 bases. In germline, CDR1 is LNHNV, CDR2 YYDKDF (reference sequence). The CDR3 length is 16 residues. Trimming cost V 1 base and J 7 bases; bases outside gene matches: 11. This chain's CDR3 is CATSRGTGQGNNEQYF. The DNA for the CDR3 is TGTGCCACCAGCAGAGGGACGGGACAGGGAAACAATGAGCAGTACTTC. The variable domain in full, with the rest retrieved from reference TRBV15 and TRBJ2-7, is DAMVIQNPRYQVTQFGKPVTLSCSQTLNHNVMYWYQQKSSQAPKLLFHYYDKDFNNEADTPDNFQSRRPNTSFCFLDIRSPGLGDTAMYLCATSRGTGQGNNEQYFGPGTRLTVT.

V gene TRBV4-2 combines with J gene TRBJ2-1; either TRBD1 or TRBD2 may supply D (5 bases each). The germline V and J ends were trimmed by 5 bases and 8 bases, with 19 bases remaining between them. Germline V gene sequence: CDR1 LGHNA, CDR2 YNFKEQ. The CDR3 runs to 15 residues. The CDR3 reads CASSIGRDGVHEQFF. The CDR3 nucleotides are TGTGCCAGCAGCATCGGCCGGGACGGAGTCCATGAGCAGTTCTTC.

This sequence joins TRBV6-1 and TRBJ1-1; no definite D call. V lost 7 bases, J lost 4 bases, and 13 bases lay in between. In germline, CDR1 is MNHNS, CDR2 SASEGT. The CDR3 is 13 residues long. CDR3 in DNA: TGTGCCAGCACGCTTACAGCTACCACTGAAGCTTTCTTT. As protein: CASTLTATTEAFF.

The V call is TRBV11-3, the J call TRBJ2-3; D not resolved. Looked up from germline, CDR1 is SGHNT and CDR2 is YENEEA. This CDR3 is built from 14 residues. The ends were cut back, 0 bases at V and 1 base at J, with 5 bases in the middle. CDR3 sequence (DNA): TGTGCCAGCAGCTTAGAAGATGGCACAGATACGCAGTATTTT. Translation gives CASSLEDGTDTQYF.